These T cell receptor beta chains were read from a single sample in a study of blood T cell repertoires in COVID-19. Using immunoSEQ multiplex PCR, the repertoire was profiled, and TCRdb retains in-frame clones only, with some absent. The sample carries roughly 170,000 clones, around 73% recorded once. The sample comprised PBMCs or T cells enriched from blood (not recorded which). These receptors were taken from a woman aged 50 to 60 who had recovered from COVID-19. CDR3s leave out the opening cysteine and the closing phenylalanine or tryptophan. The D gene is left open where the match is weak.

v_gene	d_gene	j_gene	CDR3aa
TRBV28	TRBD2	TRBJ2-2	ASSLRTSGRTWNTGELF
TRBV28	TRBD1	TRBJ1-5	ASRPPGQGIRAQH
TRBV5-1	-	TRBJ1-1	ASSLDMNTEAF
TRBV5-6	TRBD2	TRBJ2-2	ASSLVLAGAATGELF
TRBV18	-	TRBJ2-7	ASSLFSDEQY
TRBV6-5	TRBD1	TRBJ2-7	ASSRGQGAYEQY
TRBV7-2	-	TRBJ2-1	ASSLTVTYNEQF
TRBV28	-	TRBJ1-4	ASSLLFNEKLF
TRBV30	TRBD1	TRBJ1-2	AGLLLGQGNYGYT
TRBV2	-	TRBJ1-3	ASHLSSGNTIY
TRBV29-1	-	TRBJ2-7	SVQVSFGKDEQY
TRBV24-1	-	TRBJ1-2	ATSPGSLTGYGYT
TRBV9	-	TRBJ1-6	ASSATRTGMDSPLH
TRBV24-1	TRBD1	TRBJ1-2	ATSDARSTGDGYT
TRBV9	TRBD2	TRBJ2-7	ASSVGAGGPYEQY
TRBV2	TRBD1	TRBJ2-5	ARGGQGKFKETQY
TRBV9	-	TRBJ1-4	ASSPTNGDATNEKLF
TRBV3-1/TRBV3-2	TRBD1	TRBJ1-1	ASSHGTGGWVAF
TRBV11-2	-	TRBJ2-2	ASSLNGRDTGELF
TRBV7-9	TRBD1	TRBJ2-7	ASSSQTGGEEQY
TRBV7-9	TRBD2	TRBJ2-5	ASSPVAGEETQY
TRBV27	-	TRBJ2-5	ASSLSTGETQY